What follows describes a single T cell receptor (beta chain). This sample is drawn from a study of blood T cell repertoires in COVID-19. For the study at large: Sites in the United States, Italy and Spain provided acute and convalescent COVID-19 samples. Nucleic acid was either cDNA or gDNA, and it came from T cells, B-cell-depleted T cells, or PBMCs.

Authors' analysis steps: By means of reference gene primer amplification, nucleated cell counts were estimated. Sequenced by immunoSEQ multiplex PCR; TCRdb stores in-frame clones only, minus some. From that table come the V and J calls and clone size; the DNA was used to work out D and trimming. The data show around 200,000 clones, 70% to 90% seen once. Trimming shortened V by 7 bases and J by 0 bases, and 12 bases separated the two germline ends. Germline V gene lookup returns CDR1 SEHNR and CDR2 FQNEAQ (reference sequence). The CDR3 loop spans 14 amino acids. The receptor's source is a woman in her late teens or twenties who had recovered from COVID-19. The source material was PBMCs or T cells enriched from blood (not recorded which). This chain uses TRBV7-9 with TRBJ1-2; weak D call: TRBD1 (5 bases). The CDR3 loop is CASTQGSANYGYTF. CDR3 coding DNA: TGTGCCAGCACCCAGGGCTCAGCTAACTATGGCTACACCTTC. Supplemented by reference TRBV7-9 and TRBJ1-2, the full variable domain reads DTGVSQNPRHKITKRGQNVTFRCDPISEHNRLYWYRQTLGQGPEFLTYFQNEAQLEKSRLLSDRFSAERPKGSFSTLEIQRTEQGDSAMYLCASTQGSANYGYTFGSGTRLTVV.